This T cell receptor beta chain is from a study of T cell responses to AZD1222 COVID-19 vaccine. V shed 9 bases and J shed 2 bases, with 7 bases lying between them. CDR1 LNHDA and CDR2 SQIVND come from the germline V gene (reference sequence). The CDR3 is made up of 12 amino acids. Produced via immunoSEQ multiplex PCR; TCRdb's table is partial and in-frame only. The sample shows some 70,000 clones, around 84% of them seen only once. The receptor was isolated from an adult in good health. This chain joins TRBV19 and TRBJ2-2; the D is unclear. The starting material was peripheral blood, obtained on day 0 of AZD1222 vaccination. The CDR3 spells CASRGNTGELFF. As DNA, the CDR3 is TGTGCCAGCCGTGGTAACACCGGGGAGCTGTTTTTT.